This passage covers 32 T cell receptor beta chains from one sample sequenced in a study of T cells in Graves' hyperthyroidism and ophthalmopathy. RNA transcripts yielded amplified TCR beta CDR3 regions. Primed by the HTBI set, a first-round RT-PCR was run on the TCR CDR3. TCRdb reanalysed the multiplex PCR reads using MiXCR and keeps one entry per CDR3 protein. The sample holds 500,000 to 750,000 distinct CDR3 sequences, approximately 14% seen once. The specimen was blood. Receptors were obtained from a woman aged 25 to 39 with Graves' hyperthyroidism.

This clonotype was found many times. This sequence joins TRBV5-1 and TRBJ2-1; 12 bases fit TRBD2. V was pared by 4 bases and J by 7 bases, with 15 bases of the junction left unmatched. The CDR3 runs to 18 residues. Germline V CDR1 and CDR2: SGHRS, YFSETQ. CDR3 amino acids: CASSPGYLAGGPENEQFF. CDR3 bases: TGCGCCAGCAGCCCCGGTTATCTAGCGGGAGGGCCTGAAAATGAGCAGTTCTTC.

This clonotype was recorded at least ten times. The V call is TRBV29-1, the J call TRBJ1-2; D is possibly TRBD1 (5 bases). The CDR3 has 12 residues. The ends were cut back, 4 bases at V and 4 bases at J, with 10 bases in the middle. Germline loops: CDR1 SQVTM, CDR2 ANQGSEA. Here the CDR3 reads CSVGRQGYGYTF. The CDR3 DNA is TGCAGCGTTGGTAGGCAGGGCTATGGCTACACCTTC.

There are many counts of this clonotype. The rearrangement links TRBV3-1 to TRBJ2-5; D tentatively fits TRBD1 or TRBD2 (5 bases each). Trimming cost V 0 bases and J 1 base, with 12 bases left between them. This CDR3 contains 16 residues. Germline V gene sequence: CDR1 LGHDT, CDR2 YNNKEL (reference sequence). CDR3 sequence: CASSQDWTGTQETQYF. As DNA, the CDR3 is TGTGCCAGCAGCCAAGATTGGACGGGGACCCAAGAGACCCAGTACTTC.

In this sample, this clonotype turned up many times. This sequence joins TRBV13 and TRBJ1-2; a weak D match, TRBD1 (6 bases). CDR3 size: 13 residues. Germline V lookup: CDR1 PRHDT, CDR2 FYEKMQ (reference sequence). V was shortened by 2 bases and J by 11 bases, with 15 bases between the two germline ends. This CDR3 is CASSLWTDRGYTF. CDR3 DNA: TGTGCCAGCAGCTTATGGACAGACAGAGGTTACACCTTC.

V usage is TRBV20-1 and J usage is TRBJ2-7; TRBD2 agrees at 7 bases. CDR1 is DFQATT and CDR2 is SNEGSKA in the germline V gene (reference sequence). Trimming removed 0 bases from V and 3 bases from J; junction bases left unmatched: 8. The CDR3 runs 15 residues. The CDR3 sequence is CSARDLGGGNYEQYF. The CDR3 nucleotides are TGCAGTGCTAGAGATTTGGGGGGAGGGAACTACGAGCAGTACTTC.

This clonotype appeared many times. This chain joins TRBV11-2 and TRBJ2-7; D possibly corresponds to TRBD2 (5 bases). V was shortened by 5 bases and J by 6 bases, with 17 bases between the two germline ends. Per the germline V gene, CDR1 is SGHAT and CDR2 is FQNNGV. This CDR3 region has 14 residues. The CDR3 protein is CASSLGIGPSEQYF. In nucleotides, the CDR3 is TGTGCCAGCAGCCTCGGGATCGGACCCAGCGAGCAGTACTTC.

This clonotype was seen only a few times. J is TRBJ2-5 and V is TRBV5-1, with TRBD1 matching 9 bases. Per germline, CDR1 SGHRS and CDR2 YFSETQ. V dropped 4 bases and J dropped 5; count of bases not matched to a gene: 12. The length of the CDR3 is 16 residues. The CDR3 sequence: CASSRITQGAGETQYF. In DNA, the CDR3 is TGCGCCAGCAGCAGAATAACACAGGGGGCTGGGGAGACCCAGTACTTC.

In this sample, this clonotype turned up many times. CDR3 sequence: CASSLGDRVSVNTEAFF. The CDR3, as DNA: TGCGCCAGCAGCTTGGGGGACCGAGTATCCGTGAACACTGAAGCTTTCTTT. The chain recombines TRBV5-1 with TRBJ1-1; a weak D match, TRBD1 (5 bases). CDR3 length equals 17 residues. Trimming pared 0 bases from V and 0 bases from J, leaving 15 bases between. Germline assignment: CDR1 SGHRS and CDR2 YFSETQ.

At least ten counts were recorded for this clonotype. The chain combines TRBV14 with TRBJ2-1; weak D call: TRBD2 (6 bases). Per germline, CDR1 SGHDN and CDR2 FVKESK. The V and J ends lost 0 bases and 9 bases respectively, with 18 bases between them. The CDR3 spans 16 residues. The CDR3 DNA sequence: TGTGCCAGCAGCCAAGATAATATCGGGAGAGGAACTGAGCAGTTCTTC. The encoded protein is CASSQDNIGRGTEQFF.

The chain has TRBV14 and TRBJ2-5, with D maybe TRBD1 (6 bases). Germline V lookup: CDR1 SGHDN, CDR2 FVKESK. V lost 1 base and J 14 bases, leaving 17 bases between the germline ends. This CDR3 spans 13 amino acids. The CDR3 loop reads CASSQVMGTLVYF. The CDR3 DNA is TGTGCCAGCAGCCAAGTCATGGGGACACTCGTTTACTTC.

A note on this clonotype: A much larger clonotype is one base distant, so this may be a read error. The chain is built from TRBV7-9 and TRBJ2-7, with a tentative D call TRBD2 (6 bases). The CDR3 has 17 residues. The V gene lost 2 bases and the J gene lost 2 bases, with 19 bases spanning the gap. Germline V CDR1 and CDR2: SEHNR, FQNEAQ (reference sequence). CDR3 nucleotide sequence: TGTGCCAGCAGCTTACCCGAGGAGGGTCCCCCACCCTACGAGCAGTACTTC. Encoded protein: CASSLPEEGPPPYEQYF.

This clonotype showed up many times. The rearrangement uses TRBV19 and TRBJ2-1; the match to TRBD2 covers 11 bases. The junction had 11 bases not matched to a gene; V was cut back by 3 bases and J by 7 bases. The length of the CDR3 is 17 residues. Germline V CDR1 and CDR2: LNHDA, SQIVND (reference sequence). This CDR3 reads CASSIRSTGLAVNEQFF. In DNA, the CDR3 is TGTGCCAGTAGTATCCGCTCCACGGGACTAGCGGTGAATGAGCAGTTCTTC.

This clonotype was seen ten or more times. This chain links TRBV30 with TRBJ2-1; 10 nucleotides align to TRBD1. The ends lost 4 bases at V and 6 bases at J; junction bases unmatched: 9. There are 15 residues in the CDR3. CDR1 and CDR2 from the germline V gene are GTSNPN and SVGIG (reference sequence). CDR3: CAWNLGTGVGNEQFF. Written as DNA, the CDR3 is TGTGCCTGGAACCTGGGGACAGGGGTGGGCAATGAGCAGTTCTTC.

Notes on this clonotype: This may come from a read error, since a much larger clone is one base off. The chain couples TRBV5-1 to TRBJ2-7, with 8 bases fitting TRBD1. Germline lookup yields CDR1 SGHRS and CDR2 YFSETQ. The CDR3 is 14 amino acids. CDR3 protein: CTSSTDRVTDEQYF. The CDR3 DNA sequence: TGCACCAGCAGCACGGACAGGGTTACCGACGAGCAGTACTTC. Combining the CDR3 with reference TRBV5-1 and TRBJ2-7 gives the whole variable domain KAGVTQTPRYLIKTRGQQVTLSCSPISGHRSVSWYQQTPGQGLQFLFEYFSETQRNKGNFPGRFSGRQFSNSRSEMNVSTLELGDSALYLCTSSTDRVTDEQYFGPGTRLTVT.

This clonotype was seen ten or more times. The CDR3 nucleotides are TGTGCCAGCAGCTTTTTAGGGGGATCGGAAAAACTGTTTTTT. It specifies CASSFLGGSEKLFF. V is TRBV11-2 and J is TRBJ1-4; maybe TRBD1 (6 bases). Looked up from germline, CDR1 is SGHAT and CDR2 is FQNNGV. V lost 3 bases to trimming and J lost 8 bases, with 13 bases between them. CDR3 length: 14 residues. The full variable domain, its missing parts supplied by reference TRBV11-2 and TRBJ1-4, is EAGVAQSPRYKIIEKRQSVAFWCNPISGHATLYWYQQILGQGPKLLIQFQNNGVVDDSQLPKDRFSAERLKGVDSTLKIQPAKLEDSAVYLCASSFLGGSEKLFFGSGTQLSVL.

The chain joins TRBV20-1 to TRBJ2-7, with D perhaps matching TRBD1 or TRBD2 (5 bases each). The length of the CDR3 is 15 residues. Deletions cut 1 base from V and 2 bases from J, with 15 bases between. Germline V gives CDR1 DFQATT, CDR2 SNEGSKA (reference sequence). For the CDR3, the DNA is TGCAGTGCTAGAGGCCCCGGGACCGATGCCTACGAGCAGTACTTC. Amino acid sequence: CSARGPGTDAYEQYF.

This clonotype was detected many times. The chain links TRBV27 to TRBJ2-3; a possible D gene is TRBD2 (6 bases). This CDR3 contains 16 residues. The germline V gene encodes CDR1 MNHEY and CDR2 SMNVEV (reference sequence). V lost 1 base and J lost 2, with 13 bases in between. The DNA for the CDR3 is TGTGCCAGCAGTTTATACCGGGAGACGAACACAGATACGCAGTATTTT. This translates into CASSLYRETNTDTQYF.

Concerning this clonotype itself: Without the conserved terminal phenylalanine or tryptophan, this CDR3 likely stems from a read error. J is TRBJ2-7 and V is TRBV10-3; 7 bases are a match to TRBD2. The CDR3 is 13 amino acids. CDR1 and CDR2 from the germline V gene are ENHRY and SYGVKD. V trimming: 6 bases; J trimming: 2 bases; junction bases outside the gene matches: 4. CDR3 DNA: TGTGCCATCAGCCCCGGGACTACCTACGAGCAGTACTCC. It yields the protein CAISPGTTYEQYS.

In this sample, this clonotype turned up a few times. This chain uses TRBV24-1 with TRBJ2-7; D is undetermined. Trimming cost V 9 bases and J 4 bases, with 21 bases left between them. The CDR3 loop spans 15 amino acids. CDR1 KGHDR and CDR2 SFDVKD come from the germline V gene. This chain's CDR3 is CATGEVPPVGYEQYF. CDR3 DNA sequence: TGTGCCACCGGGGAAGTACCCCCGGTAGGGTACGAGCAGTACTTC.

The table lists this clonotype with many counts. This rearrangement joins TRBV5-1 to TRBJ1-4; D remains ambiguous. Germline CDR1 is SGHRS and CDR2 is YFSETQ. V lost 2 bases to trimming and J lost 4 bases, with 6 bases between them. This CDR3 region has 13 residues. CDR3 protein: CASSLIVNEKLFF. CDR3 DNA sequence: TGCGCCAGCAGCTTAATCGTTAATGAAAAACTGTTTTTT.

This clonotype was counted many times. The chain couples TRBV30 to TRBJ1-5; 7 bases map to TRBD1. This CDR3 has 13 amino acids. The V gene's germline CDR1 is GTSNPN and CDR2 SVGIG (reference sequence). V lost 4 bases and J lost 7; bases outside the gene matches: 7. The CDR3 sequence: CAWNRGLEQPQHF. The CDR3 coding sequence is TGTGCCTGGAACAGGGGATTGGAGCAGCCCCAGCATTTT.

This clonotype was seen more than once but under ten times. This chain links TRBV5-1 with TRBJ2-3, with D perhaps TRBD2 (6 bases). Trimming took off 2 bases at V and 0 bases at J, with 13 bases between the two ends. This CDR3 contains 16 residues. Germline loops: CDR1 SGHRS, CDR2 YFSETQ. This CDR3 is CASSFAGPSSTDTQYF. In DNA, the CDR3 is TGCGCCAGCAGCTTTGCGGGACCGAGTAGCACAGATACGCAGTATTTT.

This clonotype showed up many times. J is TRBJ2-1 and V is TRBV2, with 15 bases identical to TRBD2. There are 16 residues in the CDR3. Germline trimming cut 6 bases from V and 3 bases from J; bases unmatched to any gene: 3. CDR1 is SNHLY, CDR2 FYNNEI, per germline. The CDR3 here is CASRRTSGRDYNEQFF. The CDR3 DNA reads as TGTGCCAGCAGGAGGACTAGCGGGAGGGACTACAATGAGCAGTTCTTC.

This clonotype came up a few times. The chain couples TRBV6-2 or TRBV6-3 to TRBJ2-2; D tentatively reads TRBD1 or TRBD2 (5 bases each). CDR3 size: 13 residues. V was pared by 6 bases and J by 7 bases, with 12 bases between. Germline loops: CDR1 MNHEY, CDR2 SVGEGT. The chain's CDR3 is CASRRGRGGELFF. CDR3 DNA sequence: TGTGCCAGCAGGAGGGGAAGGGGCGGGGAGCTGTTTTTT.

This clonotype was counted a few times. The chain has TRBV9 and TRBJ2-7, with D possibly TRBD1 on 5 matching bases. Trimming cost V 1 base and J 6 bases, with 14 bases left between them. Germline V gene data show CDR1 as SGDLS and CDR2 as YYNGEE. The CDR3 sequence is 14 residues long. The CDR3 sequence is CASSVTGRGSEQYF. CDR3 DNA sequence: TGTGCCAGCAGCGTAACGGGTAGGGGAAGCGAGCAGTACTTC.

This clonotype has at least ten counts. The genes are TRBV20-1 and TRBJ2-7; 7 bases agree with TRBD2. This CDR3 region has 12 residues. The V and J ends lost 4 bases and 3 bases, in that order; junction bases with no gene match: 3. Per germline, CDR1 DFQATT and CDR2 SNEGSKA (reference sequence). This chain's CDR3 is CSAKRGGYEQYF. In DNA form, the CDR3 reads TGCAGTGCTAAGCGGGGCGGCTACGAGCAGTACTTC.

This clonotype was counted at least ten times. The CDR3 region is CASSLAQKWTSGLSSYNEQFF. CDR3 sequence (DNA): TGTGCCAGCAGCTTAGCTCAAAAGTGGACTAGCGGTTTGAGCTCCTACAATGAGCAGTTCTTC. The rearrangement uses TRBV7-9 and TRBJ2-1; TRBD2 matches 10 bases. This CDR3 region has 21 residues. The germline V gene has CDR1 SEHNR and CDR2 FQNEAQ (reference sequence). V lost 0 bases to trimming and J lost 0 bases; unmatched junction nucleotides: 14. The full variable domain, rest sourced from reference TRBV7-9 and TRBJ2-1, is DTGVSQNPRHKITKRGQNVTFRCDPISEHNRLYWYRQTLGQGPEFLTYFQNEAQLEKSRLLSDRFSAERPKGSFSTLEIQRTEQGDSAMYLCASSLAQKWTSGLSSYNEQFFGPGTRLTVL.

This clonotype was seen only a few times. The chain links TRBV18 to TRBJ2-7, with D unresolved. Germline CDR1 and CDR2: KGHSH and LQKENI. The CDR3 runs 14 residues. V lost 3 bases and J lost 0, with 9 bases in between. The CDR3 loop is CASSPPRPSYEQYF. Here the CDR3 DNA reads TGTGCCAGCTCACCTCCCCGTCCCTCCTACGAGCAGTACTTC.

The table lists this clonotype with a few counts. This rearrangement joins TRBV19 to TRBJ1-5; D perhaps matches TRBD1 (5 bases). Germline V lookup: CDR1 LNHDA, CDR2 SQIVND (reference sequence). This CDR3 spans 16 amino acids. Trimming removed 3 bases from V and 3 bases from J, with 15 bases in between. The CDR3 DNA follows: TGTGCCAGTAGTATGGGGGATTTTGGGGTCAATCAGCCCCAGCATTTT. This sequence encodes CASSMGDFGVNQPQHF.

The chain couples TRBV7-3 to TRBJ2-1; 12 bases agree with TRBD2. This CDR3 has 17 residues. V lost 1 base and J lost 8; bases outside the gene matches: 9. In germline, CDR1 is SGHTA, CDR2 FQGTGA. The CDR3 DNA follows: TGTGCCAGCAGCTTAAGGACTAGCGGGAAGAGGGGCCATGAGCAGTTCTTC. It specifies CASSLRTSGKRGHEQFF. The full variable domain, its missing parts supplied by reference TRBV7-3 and TRBJ2-1, is GAGVSQTPSNKVTEKGKYVELRCDPISGHTALYWYRQSLGQGPEFLIYFQGTGAADDSGLPNDRFFAVRPEGSVSTLKIQRTERGDSAVYLCASSLRTSGKRGHEQFFGPGTRLTVL.

The chain uses TRBV18 and TRBJ1-4; 7 nucleotides agree with TRBD1. The ends lost 3 bases at V and 0 bases at J; junction bases unmatched: 4. Germline V gives CDR1 KGHSH, CDR2 LQKENI. This CDR3 comprises 16 residues. The CDR3 is CASSPGQYATNEKLFF. The CDR3 nucleotides are TGTGCCAGCTCACCGGGACAGTACGCAACTAATGAAAAACTGTTTTTT.

This clonotype was recorded many times. This chain uses TRBV3-1 with TRBJ1-1, with D tentatively TRBD1 (5 bases). CDR1 and CDR2 (germline): LGHDT, YNNKEL (reference sequence). V gave up 4 bases and J gave up 2 bases, with 14 bases separating them. The CDR3 totals 15 residues. In nucleotides, the CDR3 is TGTGCCAGCAGCCGCGCGGGAGGGGCCAACACTGAAGCTTTCTTT. The encoded protein is CASSRAGGANTEAFF.